This is a list of T cell receptor beta chains from one sample in a study of blood T cell repertoires in COVID-19. Sequencing was performed with immunoSEQ multiplex PCR; in TCRdb, only in-frame clones are kept and a portion is missing. The sample has about 43,000 clones; more than 65% are singletons. Sequencing input: peripheral blood. Receptors originate from a woman in her sixties or seventies with acute or convalescent COVID-19. CDR3s include the opening cysteine and the closing phenylalanine or tryptophan. A D gene is named only where the DNA matches it firmly. The size entry is marked missing in some rows and otherwise reads once, few, many or a size class.

D	J	size	V	DNA	CDR3
-	TRBJ1-2	-	TRBV27	TGTGCCAGCAGTCTCCGCCGGGACACCTATGGCTACACCTTC	CASSLRRDTYGYTF
-	TRBJ1-1	-	TRBV7-2	TGTGCCAGCAGCTTAATGGGGCCAGGGTTTATGGTCACTGAAGCTTTCTTT	CASSLMGPGFMVTEAFF
TRBD2	TRBJ2-1	-	TRBV4-3	TGCGCCAGCAGCCAAGATCTTACCCCAGCGGGAGCCTACAATGAGCAGTTCTTC	CASSQDLTPAGAYNEQFF
-	TRBJ1-5	-	TRBV7-2	TGTGCCAGCAGCGCTCCAGGGAGCAATCAGCCCCAGCATTTT	CASSAPGSNQPQHF
-	TRBJ2-7	-	TRBV5-1	TGCGCCAGCAGCCAAGGACATACTGCAGACGAGCAGTACTTC	CASSQGHTADEQYF
TRBD1	TRBJ2-7	-	TRBV7-7	TGTGCCAGCAGCTTAGGGACAGGGTCCTACGAGCAGTACTTC	CASSLGTGSYEQYF
TRBD1	TRBJ2-3	-	TRBV2	TGTGCCAGCCTTTACGGACAGGCCACAGATACGCAGTATTTT	CASLYGQATDTQYF
TRBD1	TRBJ1-1	-	TRBV7-3	TGTGCCAGCAGCCCATCAGGGGGCTTTACTGAAGCTTTCTTT	CASSPSGGFTEAFF
TRBD1	TRBJ1-5	-	TRBV24-1	TGTGCCACCAGTGATTTGCAGTGGGACAGGGGTGGGAGTCATAGGCCCCAGCATTTT	CATSDLQWDRGGSHRPQHF
TRBD1	TRBJ2-7	-	TRBV6-5	TGTGCCAGCAGTAACAGGGGTTACGAGCAGTACTTC	CASSNRGYEQYF
TRBD2	TRBJ2-7	-	TRBV27	TGTGCCAGCAGTTCCATAGCGGGGGGGCGTGGAGAGCAGTACTTC	CASSSIAGGRGEQYF
-	TRBJ1-5	-	TRBV5-8	TGTGCCAGCAGCTTGGCCGGGGGTTACCAGCCCCAGCATTTT	CASSLAGGYQPQHF
TRBD2	TRBJ2-3	once	TRBV6-2/TRBV6-3	TGTGCCAGCAGTTCTCTAGCGGGGGAGGTAGATACGCAGTATTTT	CASSSLAGEVDTQYF
-	TRBJ2-1	-	TRBV5-6	TGTGCCAGCAGCTTGGTCGTTAATGAGCAGTTCTTC	CASSLVVNEQFF
TRBD1	TRBJ2-2	-	TRBV5-1	TGCGCCAGCAAGGGACAGTCAGGGACCGGGGAGCTGTTTTTT	CASKGQSGTGELFF
TRBD1	TRBJ2-7	-	TRBV10-2	TGCGCCAGCAGGGGACAGGGGTTGGACGAGCAGTACTTC	CASRGQGLDEQYF
TRBD1	TRBJ1-2	-	TRBV5-6	TGTGCCAGCAGCCTCCGGGACAGGGGCTACACCTTC	CASSLRDRGYTF
-	TRBJ1-2	few	TRBV4-3	TGCGCCAGCAGCCAAGAGATCCAGAGGGGCTACACCTTC	CASSQEIQRGYTF
-	TRBJ2-3	few	TRBV3-1/TRBV3-2	TGTGCCAGCAGCCCGGGGTTATTGGCGGGGGCTAGGGATACGCAGTATTTT	CASSPGLLAGARDTQYF
TRBD1	TRBJ1-2	-	TRBV19	TGTGCCACCTTCCCGGGACAGGCTAACTATGGCTACACCTTC	CATFPGQANYGYTF
TRBD1	TRBJ1-2	-	TRBV9	TGTGCCAGCAGCGTAGGAGGGACGACAGGGGGGACCTTCTCCGGCTACACCTTC	CASSVGGTTGGTFSGYTF
TRBD1	TRBJ1-2	-	TRBV7-9	TGTGCCAGCAGCATACTAAGGACAGGGTACGGCTACACCTTC	CASSILRTGYGYTF
-	TRBJ1-4	-	TRBV2	TGTGCCAGCAGTTACCACAGGGAGCTCGAAAAACTGTTTTTT	CASSYHRELEKLFF
-	TRBJ2-3	-	TRBV7-2	TGTGCCAGCAGCCAGGGGGGCGGCAGGAGCACAGATACGCAGTATTTT	CASSQGGGRSTDTQYF
-	TRBJ1-5	-	TRBV20-1	TGCAGTGCTAGTGCCCCCGGGGAGGGTATGGAGCCCCAGCATTTT	CSASAPGEGMEPQHF